This entry lists 16 T cell receptor beta chains sequenced from one sample in a study of blood T cell repertoires in COVID-19. The data were produced by immunoSEQ multiplex PCR, yet TCRdb's version contains in-frame clones alone and is incomplete. This table holds over 200,000 clones, roughly 86% found once. Sequencing was carried out using peripheral blood. Every receptor here comes from an older woman with acute or convalescent COVID-19.

This sequence joins TRBV3-1 (or the pseudogene TRBV3-2) and TRBJ1-1; 7 nucleotides match TRBD1. Trimming took 1 base from V and 4 from J; bases not matched to a gene: 3. Germline V gene data show CDR1 as LGHDT and CDR2 as YNNKEL (reference sequence). This CDR3 is 14 amino acids long. CDR3 region: CASSQGQGGTEAFF. CDR3 DNA sequence: TGTGCCAGCAGCCAAGGACAGGGAGGCACTGAAGCTTTCTTT.

The chain is built from TRBV2 and TRBJ1-5; TRBD1 matches 8 bases. Germline CDR1 is SNHLY and CDR2 is FYNNEI. This CDR3 has 15 residues. V gave up 6 bases and J gave up 7 bases; unmatched junction bases: 11. In DNA, the CDR3 is TGTGCCAGCAGATCCCAGACAGGGGTAGTGCAGCCCCAGCATTTT. This codes for CASRSQTGVVQPQHF.

V is TRBV10-1 and J is TRBJ2-3; 9 nucleotides line up with TRBD1. Germline V gene sequence: CDR1 WNHNN, CDR2 SYGVQD (reference sequence). V shed 3 bases and J 5 bases; nucleotides not matched to a gene: 6. This CDR3 is built from 15 residues. CDR3 DNA sequence: TGCGCCAGCAGTGACGGGACAGGGATCAAAGATACGCAGTATTTT. Its protein product is CASSDGTGIKDTQYF.

This clone was counted a single time. This chain links TRBV30 with TRBJ1-5; unclear D gene. Looked up from germline, CDR1 is GTSNPN and CDR2 is SVGIG (reference sequence). Trimming took off 5 bases at V and 11 bases at J, with 16 bases between the two ends. CDR3 size: 12 residues. This CDR3 reads CAWGRMTGSQHF. Written as DNA, the CDR3 is TGTGCCTGGGGTAGAATGACCGGGTCCCAGCATTTT.

The chain combines TRBV6-5 with TRBJ1-1; possible D gene TRBD1, 6 bases. CDR3 length equals 14 residues. Germline CDR1 MNHEY, CDR2 SVGAGI. V lost 0 bases, J lost 7 bases, and 12 bases lay in between. The CDR3 bases are TGTGCCAGCAGTTACTCGAACAGGGTGGTTGAAGCTTTCTTT. Translating it yields CASSYSNRVVEAFF.

The V and J genes are TRBV7-6 and TRBJ2-7; 7 nucleotides match TRBD1. CDR3 length: 17 amino acids. V lost 2 bases to trimming and J lost 2 bases; unmatched junction nucleotides: 12. Germline CDR1 and CDR2: SGHVS and FNYEAQ. Written as DNA, the CDR3 is TGTGCCAGCAGCTTATCCGGCCGGACAGGCAGCACCTACGAGCAGTACTTC. Translation: CASSLSGRTGSTYEQYF.

This clone is a singleton in its sample. This rearrangement joins TRBV30 to TRBJ1-3, with TRBD1 matching over 8 bases. The CDR3 is 14 residues long. Germline V lookup: CDR1 GTSNPN, CDR2 SVGIG (reference sequence). J gave up 7 bases and V 1 base, and 6 bases lay outside the gene matches. CDR3 nucleotides: TGTGCCTGGAGTGCTGGACAGGGTGGGAACACCATATATTTT. Translated, it gives CAWSAGQGGNTIYF. Full variable domain (remainder filled in from reference TRBV30 and TRBJ1-3): SQTIHQWPATLVQPVGSPLSLECTVEGTSNPNLYWYRQAAGRGLQLLFYSVGIGQISSEVPQNLSASRPQDRQFILSSKKLLLSDSGFYLCAWSAGQGGNTIYFGEGSWLTVV.

The chain joins TRBV2 to TRBJ2-7, with D uncertain. V shed 4 bases and J shed 3 bases, with 19 bases lying between them. The CDR3 consists of 16 residues. Germline V gives CDR1 SNHLY, CDR2 FYNNEI. This CDR3 is CASSGGGFVVSYEQYF. CDR3 bases: TGTGCCAGCAGTGGCGGTGGTTTCGTGGTGAGCTACGAGCAGTACTTC.

This clone was recorded once. This chain joins TRBV15 and TRBJ1-5, with a tentative D call TRBD1 (5 bases). CDR1 is LNHNV, CDR2 YYDKDF, per germline (reference sequence). The CDR3 spans 13 residues. The V gene lost 2 bases and the J gene lost 6 bases, with 8 bases spanning the gap. The CDR3 DNA reads as TGTGCCACCAGCAGATTAGGGGTTCAGCCCCAGCATTTT. Encoded protein: CATSRLGVQPQHF.

The chain has TRBV12-3 or TRBV12-4 and TRBJ1-2, with 8 positions matching TRBD1. V was pared by 7 bases and J by 7 bases, with 8 bases of the junction left unmatched. This CDR3 is 13 amino acids long. The CDR3 is CASTIGQGSGYTF. CDR3 bases: TGTGCCAGCACCATAGGACAGGGAAGTGGCTACACCTTC.

CDR3 coding DNA: TGTGCCAGCAGTCTCCGGGACAGGGTTTTCGGTCAGCCCCAGCATTTT. Amino acid sequence: CASSLRDRVFGQPQHF. The genes are TRBV28 and TRBJ1-5; 9 bases match TRBD1. The CDR3 totals 16 residues. Trimming at V came to 5 bases and at J to 6 bases, leaving 11 bases not matched to a gene. CDR1 is MDHEN and CDR2 is SYDVKM in the germline V gene.

The J gene is TRBJ2-1, the V gene TRBV4-1, with D unclear. With 1 base removed from V and 6 bases from J, the gap between germline ends came to 13 bases. The CDR3 consists of 15 residues. The germline gives CDR1 MGHRA, CDR2 YSYEKL. This CDR3 is CASSQGLPGLNEQFF. The CDR3 DNA reads TGCGCCAGCAGCCAAGGACTCCCCGGTCTCAATGAGCAGTTCTTC.

The rearrangement links TRBV5-1 to TRBJ2-6; 10 bases match TRBD1. Trimming took 3 bases from V and 2 from J; bases not matched to a gene: 8. The germline V gene encodes CDR1 SGHRS and CDR2 YFSETQ. This CDR3 has 18 residues. Here the CDR3 reads CASSYRDRGFAGANVLTF. CDR3 in DNA: TGCGCCAGCAGCTACCGGGACAGGGGTTTTGCTGGGGCCAACGTCCTGACTTTC.

The rearrangement links TRBV12-5 to TRBJ1-5, with 7 nucleotides matching TRBD1. The V and J ends lost 4 bases and 0 bases, in that order; junction bases with no gene match: 3. There are 15 residues in the CDR3. Germline CDR1 LGHNT, CDR2 FRNRAP. The CDR3 loop reads CASGWTGYSNQPQHF. As DNA, the CDR3 is TGTGCTAGTGGTTGGACAGGCTATAGCAATCAGCCCCAGCATTTT.

The V and J genes are TRBV2 and TRBJ1-5; a possible D gene is TRBD1 (6 bases). Germline V gene sequence: CDR1 SNHLY, CDR2 FYNNEI. This CDR3 region has 15 residues. The V and J ends lost 5 bases and 0 bases respectively, with 11 bases between them. CDR3 nucleotide sequence: TGTGCCAGCAGTTCTCAGGGGTATAGCAATCAGCCCCAGCATTTT. The encoded protein is CASSSQGYSNQPQHF.

This clone has a single count. The chain combines TRBV7-2 with TRBJ1-4; the match to TRBD1 covers 9 bases. V lost 5 bases, J lost 5 bases, and 15 bases stayed unmatched. Germline CDR1 SGHTA, CDR2 FQGNSA. The CDR3 sequence is 18 residues long. Here the CDR3 DNA reads TGTGCCAGCAGCCCTAGGGGACAGGGTGTGAGGATAAATGAAAAACTGTTTTTT. Its protein product is CASSPRGQGVRINEKLFF.